Below are 8 T cell receptor beta chains sequenced from a single sample in a study of blood T cell repertoires in COVID-19 (TCRdb year 2020). The receptor library was made with the immunoSEQ multiplex PCR assay. TCRdb provides this immuneACCESS table in a form limited to in-frame rearrangements. Some clones are lacking; in checked studies, under half of them reflect an unresolved V gene, and why the rest are absent is not known. For this sample there are some 200,000 clones; 70% to 90% appear just once. Of the sample, approximately 12% falls within the top ten clones. The material sequenced was peripheral blood. The receptors shown here come from a woman under 30 who had recovered from COVID-19.

The rearrangement uses TRBV6-6 and TRBJ1-6, with D possibly matching TRBD1 (6 bases). CDR1 is MNHNY and CDR2 is SVGAGI in the germline V gene (reference sequence). V dropped 6 bases and J dropped 0 bases, with 9 bases sitting between them. The CDR3 covers 15 residues. The CDR3 loop reads CASRQGPSYNSPLHF. Here the CDR3 DNA reads TGTGCCAGCAGACAGGGTCCCTCCTATAATTCACCCCTCCACTTT.

The chain uses TRBV30 and TRBJ2-7, with a possible D match to TRBD2 (6 bases). This CDR3 is built from 14 residues. The V and J ends lost 2 bases and 3 bases respectively, with 14 bases between them. Per the germline V gene, CDR1 is GTSNPN and CDR2 is SVGIG (reference sequence). CDR3 in amino acids: CAWSSQGGFYEQYF. The CDR3 coding sequence is TGTGCCTGGAGTTCCCAGGGAGGTTTCTACGAGCAGTACTTC.

The chain recombines TRBV18 with TRBJ1-2; TRBD1 is a possible D gene (6 bases). Germline loops: CDR1 KGHSH, CDR2 LQKENI. CDR3 length: 16 residues. Trimming cost V 6 bases and J 0 bases, with 17 bases left between them. CDR3: CASSIGQNLANYGYTF. The CDR3 DNA reads as TGTGCCAGCTCGATCGGACAGAACCTAGCTAACTATGGCTACACCTTC.

This chain uses TRBV7-3 with TRBJ2-3, with TRBD2 matching over 8 bases. Germline V gene sequence: CDR1 SGHTA, CDR2 FQGTGA. This CDR3 spans 14 amino acids. The V segment lost 9 bases and the J segment 7 bases; nucleotides outside the gene matches: 12. The CDR3 spells CARKAREATNTQYF. The CDR3 nucleotides read TGTGCCAGGAAGGCGCGGGAGGCCACCAATACGCAGTATTTT.

This chain links TRBV24-1 with TRBJ1-2, with a possible D match to TRBD1 (6 bases). CDR3 length equals 15 residues. V shed 3 bases and J shed 7 bases, with 17 bases lying between them. Germline CDR1 KGHDR, CDR2 SFDVKD. CDR3 nucleotides: TGTGCCACCAGTGATACGAAACAGGGTATGGCTGGCTACACCTTC. Translation: CATSDTKQGMAGYTF.

The chain joins TRBV30 to TRBJ2-2; D unresolved. CDR3 size: 11 residues. Germline V gives CDR1 GTSNPN, CDR2 SVGIG (reference sequence). Trimming left V 1 base short and J 8 bases short, with 5 bases between. The CDR3 DNA sequence: TGTGCCTGGAGTGGTATGGGGGAGCTGTTTTTT. It codes for CAWSGMGELFF.

Only one count was recorded for this clone. The chain joins TRBV20-1 to TRBJ2-1, with a possible D match to TRBD2 (5 bases). CDR1 is DFQATT, CDR2 SNEGSKA, per germline (reference sequence). Trimming took 2 bases from V and 10 from J, leaving 9 bases between them. The CDR3 contains 11 residues. The DNA of the CDR3 is TGCAGTGCTAGACCCGGGGTCGAGCAGTTCTTC. Its translation: CSARPGVEQFF.

V usage is TRBV19 and J usage is TRBJ1-4; perhaps TRBD1 as D (5 bases). Germline lookup yields CDR1 LNHDA and CDR2 SQIVND (reference sequence). The CDR3 length is 13 residues. V shed 5 bases and J shed 7 bases, with 11 bases lying between them. The CDR3 DNA is TGTGCCAGTAGTTGGGGCCTCGGTGAAAAACTGTTTTTT. Amino acid sequence: CASSWGLGEKLFF.